This TCR beta chain was recovered during a study of siplizumab effects on memory and regulatory T cells. General study points: The naive T cell population seemed more diverse than memory cells and seemed a major contributor to the alloresponse. Mappable alloreactive CD4+ clones were on average approximately 72% Treg-derived with siplizumab, 26.9% in controls. Naive or memory phenotype assignment was not possible for roughly 80-95% of proliferating CD4+ or CD8+ clones.

The CDR3 is made up of 15 amino acids. Trimming pared 4 bases from V and 8 bases from J, leaving 20 bases between. CDR1 and CDR2 (germline): MNHEY, SVGAGI. The protocol was immunoSEQ multiplex PCR, while the TCRdb copy is restricted to in-frame clones and leaves out a portion. The table lists about 120,000 clones, approximately 94% of them singletons. Comments on this clone: Its specificity is not known.

The receptor's source is a human donor in good health. Sequencing was carried out using non-Treg CD4+ T cells sorted from blood. This chain links TRBV6-5 with TRBJ1-2; D may be TRBD1 (5 bases). CDR3 sequence reads: CASSSGSLGDRGYTF. The CDR3 DNA follows: TGTGCCAGCAGTTCCGGGAGTTTGGGGGACCGCGGCTACACCTTC.